The 8 T cell receptor beta chains below come from one sample, sequenced in a study of cytotoxic CD8 clonotypes in ibrutinib-treated CLL. Produced via immunoSEQ multiplex PCR; TCRdb's table is partial and in-frame only. The repertoire holds fewer than 85,000 clones, with about 85% as singletons. The sample consisted of PBMCs, taken after 12 months of ibrutinib treatment. The receptor set was obtained from a human donor with chronic lymphocytic leukemia.

V gene TRBV25-1 combines with J gene TRBJ2-1; 8 nucleotides align to TRBD2. Germline V lookup: CDR1 MGHDK, CDR2 SYGVNS. Trimming removed 7 bases from V and 8 bases from J; junction bases left unmatched: 10. The CDR3 is made up of 14 amino acids. CDR3 sequence: CASTLAGGGDEQFF. In nucleotides, the CDR3 is TGTGCCAGCACCCTCGCGGGGGGCGGGGATGAGCAGTTCTTC.

J is TRBJ2-7 and V is TRBV5-4; D is unclear. The ends were cut back, 0 bases at V and 2 bases at J, with 6 bases in the middle. Germline CDR1 is SGHNT and CDR2 is YYREEE (reference sequence). The CDR3 totals 13 residues. In DNA form, the CDR3 reads TGTGCCAGCAGCTTGGGAGCAGCCTACGAGCAGTACTTC. This codes for CASSLGAAYEQYF.

This clone was seen once. The V and J genes are TRBV5-4 and TRBJ1-6; 7 bases are shared with TRBD1. CDR3 length: 15 amino acids. J lost 10 bases, V lost 0 bases, and 7 bases had no gene match. Germline V gene lookup returns CDR1 SGHNT and CDR2 YYREEE (reference sequence). The CDR3: CASSLGGGAGSPLHF. The CDR3 coding sequence is TGTGCCAGCAGCTTGGGAGGGGGCGCCGGGTCACCCCTCCACTTT.

The chain uses TRBV28 and TRBJ2-5; possibly TRBD1 for D (5 bases). Trimming cost V 2 bases and J 3 bases, with 13 bases left between them. Germline-derived CDR1 and CDR2 are MDHEN and SYDVKM. This CDR3 is 15 amino acids long. In DNA, the CDR3 is TGTGCCAGCAGTTTACGGTCGCCCAGGGAAGAGACCCAGTACTTC. Amino acids: CASSLRSPREETQYF.

The chain has TRBV7-3 and TRBJ2-5; 10 nucleotides match TRBD2. V trimming: 3 bases; J trimming: 1 base; junction bases outside the gene matches: 2. Per germline, CDR1 SGHTA and CDR2 FQGTGA. This CDR3 comprises 15 residues. The CDR3 reads CASSLLAGAQETQYF. The CDR3 DNA is TGTGCCAGCAGCTTGCTAGCGGGGGCCCAAGAGACCCAGTACTTC.

The rearrangement uses TRBV27 and TRBJ2-7, with D possibly TRBD1 on 6 matching bases. The ends were cut back, 5 bases at V and 3 bases at J, with 11 bases in the middle. Germline V gene lookup returns CDR1 MNHEY and CDR2 SMNVEV (reference sequence). CDR3 size: 13 residues. CDR3 coding DNA: TGTGCCAGCAGTAGGGACACCCACTACGAGCAGTACTTC. The encoded protein is CASSRDTHYEQYF.

The chain employs TRBV9 and TRBJ1-2, with TRBD1 matching 8 bases. The CDR3 is 16 amino acids. V lost 0 bases to trimming and J lost 8 bases; unmatched junction nucleotides: 12. The germline V gene has CDR1 SGDLS and CDR2 YYNGEE. The DNA for the CDR3 is TGTGCCAGCAGCGTAGGGGACAGGTCCTTCGGAGGGGGCTACACCTTC. Amino acids: CASSVGDRSFGGGYTF.

The chain employs TRBV4-3 and TRBJ2-2; a weak D match, TRBD1 (6 bases). Germline values: CDR1 LGHNA, CDR2 YSLEER. V lost 4 bases and J 4 bases, leaving 13 bases between the germline ends. The CDR3 extends over 15 amino acids. CDR3 nucleotide sequence: TGCGCCAGCAGCCCGAGGGGGAGTGGCACCGGGGAGCTGTTTTTT. Residues: CASSPRGSGTGELFF.